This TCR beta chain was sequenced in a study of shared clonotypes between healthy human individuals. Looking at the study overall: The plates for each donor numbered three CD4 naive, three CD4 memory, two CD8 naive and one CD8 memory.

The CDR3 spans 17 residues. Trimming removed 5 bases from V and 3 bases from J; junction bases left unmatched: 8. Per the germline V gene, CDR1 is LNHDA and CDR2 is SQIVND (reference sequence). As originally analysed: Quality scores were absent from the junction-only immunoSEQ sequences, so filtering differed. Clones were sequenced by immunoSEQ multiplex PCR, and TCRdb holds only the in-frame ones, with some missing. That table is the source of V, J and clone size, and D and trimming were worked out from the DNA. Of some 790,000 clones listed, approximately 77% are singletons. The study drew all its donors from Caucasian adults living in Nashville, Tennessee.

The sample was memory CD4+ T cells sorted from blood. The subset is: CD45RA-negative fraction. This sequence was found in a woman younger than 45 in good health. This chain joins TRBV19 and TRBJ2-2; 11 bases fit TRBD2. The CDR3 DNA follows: TGTGCCAGTAGTTCCGTAGCGGGAGGGCCTTACACCGGGGAGCTGTTTTTT. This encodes CASSSVAGGPYTGELFF.